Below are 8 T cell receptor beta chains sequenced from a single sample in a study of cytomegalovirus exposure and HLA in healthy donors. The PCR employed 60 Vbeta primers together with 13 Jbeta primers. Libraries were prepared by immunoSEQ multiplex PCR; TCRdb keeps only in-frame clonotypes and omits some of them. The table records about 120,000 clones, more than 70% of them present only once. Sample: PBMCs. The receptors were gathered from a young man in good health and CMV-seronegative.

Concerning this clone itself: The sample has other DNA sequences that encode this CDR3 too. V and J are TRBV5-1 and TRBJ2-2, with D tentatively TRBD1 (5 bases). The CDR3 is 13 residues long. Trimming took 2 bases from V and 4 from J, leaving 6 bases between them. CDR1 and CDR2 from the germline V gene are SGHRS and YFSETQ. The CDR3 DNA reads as TGCGCCAGCAGCTTAGACAGCACCGGGGAGCTGTTTTTT. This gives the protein CASSLDSTGELFF. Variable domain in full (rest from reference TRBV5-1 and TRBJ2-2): KAGVTQTPRYLIKTRGQQVTLSCSPISGHRSVSWYQQTPGQGLQFLFEYFSETQRNKGNFPGRFSGRQFSNSRSEMNVSTLELGDSALYLCASSLDSTGELFFGEGSRLTVL.

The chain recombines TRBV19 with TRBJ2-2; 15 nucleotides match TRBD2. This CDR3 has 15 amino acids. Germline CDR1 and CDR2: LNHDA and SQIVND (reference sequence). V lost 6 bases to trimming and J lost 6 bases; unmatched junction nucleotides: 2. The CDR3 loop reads CASSRTSGGAGELFF. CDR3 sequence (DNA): TGTGCCAGTAGCCGGACTAGCGGGGGGGCCGGGGAGCTGTTTTTT.

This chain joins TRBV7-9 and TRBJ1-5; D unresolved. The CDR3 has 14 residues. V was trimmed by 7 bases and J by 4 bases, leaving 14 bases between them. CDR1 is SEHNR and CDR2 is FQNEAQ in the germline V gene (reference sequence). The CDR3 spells CASTLSGGNQPQHF. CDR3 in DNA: TGTGCCAGCACCCTTTCCGGAGGGAATCAGCCCCAGCATTTT.

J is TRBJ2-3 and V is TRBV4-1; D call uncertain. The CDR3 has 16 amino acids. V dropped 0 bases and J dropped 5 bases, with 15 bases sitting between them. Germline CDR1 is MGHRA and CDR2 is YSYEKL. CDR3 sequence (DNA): TGCGCCAGCAGCCAAGAATCCGTGGCAGTCCTAGATACGCAGTATTTT. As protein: CASSQESVAVLDTQYF.

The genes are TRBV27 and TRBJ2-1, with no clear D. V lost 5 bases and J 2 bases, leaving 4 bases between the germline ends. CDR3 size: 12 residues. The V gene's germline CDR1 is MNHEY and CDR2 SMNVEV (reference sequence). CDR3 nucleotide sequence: TGTGCCAGCAGTCGAGCCTACAATGAGCAGTTCTTC. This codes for CASSRAYNEQFF.

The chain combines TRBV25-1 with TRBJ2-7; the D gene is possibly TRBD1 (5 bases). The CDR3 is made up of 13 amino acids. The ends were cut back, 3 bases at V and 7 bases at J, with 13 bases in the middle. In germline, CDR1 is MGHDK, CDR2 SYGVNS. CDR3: CASSDSGAEEQYF. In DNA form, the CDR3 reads TGTGCCAGCAGTGACTCTGGGGCTGAAGAGCAGTACTTC.

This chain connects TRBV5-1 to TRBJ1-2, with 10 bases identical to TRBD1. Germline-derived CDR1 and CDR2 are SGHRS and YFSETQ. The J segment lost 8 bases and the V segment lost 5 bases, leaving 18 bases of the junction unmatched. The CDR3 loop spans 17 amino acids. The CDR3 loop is CASSDEFRDRGLWGYTF. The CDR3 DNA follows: TGCGCCAGCAGTGACGAATTCCGGGACAGGGGCCTCTGGGGCTACACCTTC.

CDR3 sequence reads: CASSSRRGLQETQYF. The CDR3 DNA is TGTGCCAGCAGCAGCAGGAGGGGTTTACAAGAGACCCAGTACTTC. V usage is TRBV9 and J usage is TRBJ2-5, with D maybe TRBD2 (6 bases). V lost 4 bases and J 2 bases, leaving 15 bases between the germline ends. CDR1 and CDR2 (germline): SGDLS, YYNGEE. There are 15 residues in the CDR3. The complete variable domain, with remaining parts taken from reference TRBV9 and TRBJ2-5, reads DSGVTQTPKHLITATGQRVTLRCSPRSGDLSVYWYQQSLDQGLQFLIQYYNGEERAKGNILERFSAQQFPDLHSELNLSSLELGDSALYFCASSSRRGLQETQYFGPGTRLLVL.